This TCR beta chain was found in a study of T cells in Graves' hyperthyroidism and ophthalmopathy. This clonotype was seen ten or more times. Amplification of TCR beta CDR3 regions used RNA as the template. HTBI primers were the set used in a first-round RT-PCR of the TCR CDR3. TCRdb re-derived calls from the multiplex PCR reads in MiXCR, one entry per CDR3 protein. The sample has nearly 600,000 distinct CDR3 sequences, roughly 13% seen once. The study excluded patients with uncontrolled infection, other autoimmune disease, pregnancy or lactation. The CDR3 has 17 residues. The V and J ends lost 5 bases and 7 bases, in that order; junction bases with no gene match: 15. Germline-derived CDR1 and CDR2 are MNHEY and SMNVEV (reference sequence).

This sequence originates from a woman younger than 45 with Graves' hyperthyroidism that later progressed to Graves' ophthalmopathy. The chain links TRBV27 to TRBJ2-5; the match to TRBD1 covers 11 bases. Source material: blood. The CDR3 region has the DNA TGTGCCAGCAGTCCCCGTTCCGGGACAGGGGGGAATGGGACCCAGTACTTC. Its translation is CASSPRSGTGGNGTQYF.